This is a list of T cell receptor beta chains from one sample in a study of T cell clonotyping in hematopoietic cell transplantation. Profiled with immunoSEQ multiplex PCR; TCRdb holds only in-frame clones, not every one. The sample carries about 9,400 clones, 60% to 80% recorded once. Sequencing was performed on PBMCs, taken 180 days after allogeneic stem cell transplant. The receptor set was obtained from a male patient aged 40-55 years who had an allogeneic stem cell transplant from a related donor, so the T cells may come from the graft donor. Some clones in this sample may be carry-over from other donors' samples. Both conserved end residues are part of each CDR3. Each record gives: V gene, J gene, D gene, clone size, CDR3 DNA, CDR3 protein. A D gene is named only where the DNA matches it firmly. Some rows have no size entry. The others give once, few or many, or a class for an expanded clone.

TRBV28,TRBJ2-4,TRBD2,once,TGTGCCAGCAGGGAGCGGGGGCTCAAAAACATTCAGTACTTC,CASRERGLKNIQYF
TRBV5-6,TRBJ1-5,.,.,TGTGCCAGCAGCTTAGGGGGGGCTCCATATAGCAATCAGCCCCAGCATTTT,CASSLGGAPYSNQPQHF
TRBV4-2,TRBJ1-6,TRBD1,.,TGTGCCAGCAGCCAAGAACCAGGGGGCTTACGCTCACCCCTCCACTTT,CASSQEPGGLRSPLHF
TRBV30,TRBJ1-3,.,.,TGTGCCTGGAGTGTATTGAACTCTGGAAACACCATATATTTT,CAWSVLNSGNTIYF
TRBV30,TRBJ1-6,.,.,TGTGCCTGGAGTGAGACAGATAATTCACCCCTCCACTTT,CAWSETDNSPLHF
TRBV10-3,TRBJ1-2,.,.,TGTGCCATCAGTGCACAGGGTCCTTCCCTGTATGGCTACACCTTC,CAISAQGPSLYGYTF
TRBV6-5,TRBJ1-5,.,.,TGTGCCAGCAGCCCCCGGGGGAGCAATCAGCCCCAGCATTTT,CASSPRGSNQPQHF
TRBV4-2,TRBJ2-5,TRBD2,few,TGTGCCAGCAGCCCGGTGGGAGTCGTTGCGGGGGACCAAGAGACCCAGTACTTC,CASSPVGVVAGDQETQYF
TRBV28,TRBJ2-7,.,.,TGTGCCAGCAGTCCCGGGGCAGGGAGGTCCTACGAGCAGTACTTC,CASSPGAGRSYEQYF
TRBV4-1,TRBJ2-7,TRBD1,once,TGCGCCAGCAGCCATTCTGGGGACAGAGGATACGAGCAGTACTTC,CASSHSGDRGYEQYF
TRBV10-1,TRBJ2-1,TRBD1,.,TGCGCCAGCAAGCGCCGAAGGACAGGGCACAGGAATGAGCAGTTCTTC,CASKRRRTGHRNEQFF
TRBV7-2,TRBJ2-5,.,.,TGTGCCAGCAGCTTACAGGGTAACGTGGGGGAGACCCAGTACTTC,CASSLQGNVGETQYF
TRBV5-1,TRBJ2-5,.,.,TGCGCCAGCAGCTTGGACTCTATGGGGGCTCTAGAGACCCAGTACTTC,CASSLDSMGALETQYF